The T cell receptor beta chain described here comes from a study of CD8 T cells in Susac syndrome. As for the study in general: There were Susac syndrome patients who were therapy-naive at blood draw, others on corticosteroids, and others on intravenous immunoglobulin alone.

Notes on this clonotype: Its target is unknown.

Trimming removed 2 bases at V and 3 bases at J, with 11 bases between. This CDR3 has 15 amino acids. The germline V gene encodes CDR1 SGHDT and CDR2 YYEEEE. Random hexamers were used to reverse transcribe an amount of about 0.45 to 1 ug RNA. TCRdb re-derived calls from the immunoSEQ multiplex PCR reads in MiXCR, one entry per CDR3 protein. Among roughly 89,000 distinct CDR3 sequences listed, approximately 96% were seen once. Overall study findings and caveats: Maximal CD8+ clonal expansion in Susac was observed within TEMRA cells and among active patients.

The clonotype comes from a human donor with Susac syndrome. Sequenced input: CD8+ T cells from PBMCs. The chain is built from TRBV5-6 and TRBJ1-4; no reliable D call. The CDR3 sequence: CASSFRQAPNEKLFF. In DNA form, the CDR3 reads TGTGCCAGCAGCTTTCGGCAGGCTCCTAATGAAAAACTGTTTTTT.